The 24 T cell receptor beta chains listed next were all sequenced from one sample in a study of CD8 T cells in Susac syndrome. After extraction with the RNeasy kit, about 0.45 to 1 ug of the RNA was reverse transcribed using random hexamers. TCRdb itself ran the immunoSEQ multiplex PCR reads through MiXCR, one entry per CDR3 protein. This table has over 120,000 distinct CDR3 sequences, around 95% appearing once. The sample taken for sequencing was CD4+ T cells from PBMCs. The receptors originated from a human donor with Susac syndrome.

This sequence joins TRBV7-2 and TRBJ1-1; TRBD1 is a possible D gene (5 bases). The V end lost 5 bases, the J end lost 0 bases, and 13 bases lay between the germline ends. The CDR3 covers 15 residues. The V gene's germline CDR1 is SGHTA and CDR2 FQGNSA. CDR3 region: CASSPRGGVNTEAFF. The CDR3 coding sequence is TGTGCCAGCAGCCCTCGGGGAGGGGTGAACACTGAAGCTTTCTTT.

This clonotype was detected only once. The chain is built from TRBV7-8 and TRBJ1-1, with TRBD1 as a possible D gene (5 bases). The CDR3 is 14 amino acids. Germline V gene data show CDR1 as SGHVS and CDR2 as FQNEAQ. The V gene lost 0 bases and the J gene lost 11 bases, with 16 bases spanning the gap. CDR3 amino acids: CASSLARYEGRAFF. CDR3 sequence (DNA): TGTGCCAGCAGCTTAGCCCGGTATGAGGGGAGGGCTTTCTTT.

The V call is TRBV12-3 or TRBV12-4, the J call TRBJ2-3; no reliable D call. With 7 bases removed from V and 0 bases from J, the gap between germline ends came to 8 bases. The CDR3 is made up of 13 amino acids. The CDR3: CASTLTSTDTQYF. CDR3 nucleotides: TGTGCCAGCACTTTGACCAGCACAGATACGCAGTATTTT.

J is TRBJ2-7 and V is TRBV20-1, with 9 nucleotides matching TRBD2. Germline CDR1 and CDR2: DFQATT and SNEGSKA (reference sequence). V lost 0 bases and J lost 2; bases outside the gene matches: 5. The CDR3 extends over 15 amino acids. The CDR3 nucleotides are TGCAGTGCTAGAGATGGGACTAGCCCAACCTACGAGCAGTACTTC. Amino acid sequence: CSARDGTSPTYEQYF.

This chain uses TRBV20-1 with TRBJ2-1; D not certain. Germline V lookup: CDR1 DFQATT, CDR2 SNEGSKA (reference sequence). CDR3 length equals 12 residues. Deletions cut 2 bases from V and 4 bases from J, with 6 bases between. CDR3 protein: CSARSPYNEQFF. CDR3 coding DNA: TGCAGTGCTAGAAGCCCTTACAATGAGCAGTTCTTC.

Worth noting for this clonotype: Relative to the germline gene, one junction end is altered; a read error may explain this. The chain has TRBV6-2 or TRBV6-3 and TRBJ2-4; 7 nucleotides line up with TRBD1. CDR1 is MNHEY, CDR2 SVGEGT, per germline. CDR3 length: 11 residues. The CDR3 here is CASTHTGQRFF. The DNA of the CDR3 is TGTGCCAGCACCCACACGGGACAGAGGTTCTTC.

CDR3 loop: CASSEWGQVGGGYTF. CDR3 sequence (DNA): TGTGCCAGCAGTGAATGGGGGCAGGTCGGGGGTGGCTACACCTTC. The chain links TRBV25-1 to TRBJ1-2, with D possibly matching TRBD1 (6 bases). The CDR3 sequence is 15 residues long. Germline V CDR1 and CDR2: MGHDK, SYGVNS. V was cut by 1 base and J by 7 bases, with 16 bases left in between.

This clonotype was detected only a few times. This chain uses TRBV7-2 with TRBJ2-5, with D tentatively TRBD1 (5 bases). V shed 3 bases and J shed 4 bases, with 6 bases lying between them. Looked up from germline, CDR1 is SGHTA and CDR2 is FQGNSA. This CDR3 has 12 residues. For the CDR3, the DNA is TGTGCCAGCAGCTTGACAGCAGAGACCCAGTACTTC. Translated: CASSLTAETQYF.

CDR3: CASSLAATGTEAFF. In nucleotides, the CDR3 is TGTGCCAGCAGCTTAGCAGCGACAGGCACTGAAGCTTTCTTT. This sequence joins TRBV7-9 and TRBJ1-1, with TRBD1 as a possible D gene (6 bases). The V end lost 0 bases, the J end lost 4 bases, and 9 bases lay between the germline ends. The CDR3 runs 14 residues. Germline V lookup: CDR1 SEHNR, CDR2 FQNEAQ (reference sequence).

The chain has TRBV30 and TRBJ2-2; D remains unclear. Germline CDR1 is GTSNPN and CDR2 is SVGIG (reference sequence). Trimming pared 2 bases from V and 4 bases from J, leaving 5 bases between. CDR3 size: 12 residues. CDR3 region: CAWSLSTGELFF. Here the CDR3 DNA reads TGTGCCTGGAGTTTAAGCACCGGGGAGCTGTTTTTT.

The V and J genes are TRBV20-1 and TRBJ2-5, with 12 bases matching TRBD2. Per the germline V gene, CDR1 is DFQATT and CDR2 is SNEGSKA (reference sequence). This CDR3 comprises 18 residues. Trimming removed 0 bases from V and 0 bases from J; junction bases left unmatched: 8. CDR3 region: CSARDLLAGGYNQETQYF. The CDR3, as DNA: TGCAGTGCTAGAGATTTGCTAGCGGGGGGGTACAACCAAGAGACCCAGTACTTC.

The chain recombines TRBV30 with TRBJ1-2; D gene ambiguous. This CDR3 region has 13 residues. Germline V gene lookup returns CDR1 GTSNPN and CDR2 SVGIG (reference sequence). V was clipped by 4 bases and J by 0 bases, with 9 bases between them. CDR3 sequence: CAWTDTTNYGYTF. CDR3 nucleotides: TGTGCCTGGACCGACACAACTAACTATGGCTACACCTTC.

The chain employs TRBV6-6 and TRBJ1-5, with 7 bases aligning to TRBD1. The germline V gene has CDR1 MNHNY and CDR2 SVGAGI (reference sequence). There are 13 residues in the CDR3. The V segment lost 6 bases and the J segment 7 bases; nucleotides outside the gene matches: 6. The CDR3 region has the DNA TGTGCCAGCAGGAGGGACAGTCCGCAGCCCCAGCATTTT. It encodes CASRRDSPQPQHF.

This chain uses TRBV27 with TRBJ2-5; 7 bases agree with TRBD2. Germline CDR1 reads MNHEY; CDR2 reads SMNVEV (reference sequence). The CDR3 totals 14 residues. The ends lost 9 bases at V and 3 bases at J; junction bases unmatched: 10. CDR3: CARTLGGTEETQYF. DNA of the CDR3: TGTGCCAGAACGTTGGGGGGGACCGAAGAGACCCAGTACTTC.

This chain uses TRBV20-1 with TRBJ1-5; 8 nucleotides align to TRBD1. With V trimmed by 5 bases and J by 6 bases, 9 bases remained unmatched. Germline lookup yields CDR1 DFQATT and CDR2 SNEGSKA (reference sequence). CDR3 length equals 14 residues. The chain's CDR3 is CSAPTGGQLQPQHF. CDR3 nucleotides: TGCAGTGCTCCTACAGGGGGGCAACTTCAGCCCCAGCATTTT.

The chain carries TRBV9 and TRBJ2-3; D is ambiguous. CDR1 and CDR2 from the germline V gene are SGDLS and YYNGEE. Trimming cost V 3 bases and J 2 bases, with 10 bases left between them. This CDR3 has 14 amino acids. Here the CDR3 reads CASSETPTTDTQYF. The CDR3 bases are TGTGCCAGCAGCGAGACACCGACCACAGATACGCAGTATTTT.

The chain joins TRBV28 to TRBJ1-1; 11 bases are a match to TRBD1. V lost 4 bases and J lost 4; bases outside the gene matches: 8. The CDR3 loop spans 16 amino acids. CDR1 and CDR2 from the germline V gene are MDHEN and SYDVKM. The CDR3, as DNA: TGTGCCAGCAGTTGGTCCACGGGACAGGGGGGCACTGAAGCTTTCTTT. Protein product: CASSWSTGQGGTEAFF.

This rearrangement joins TRBV7-8 to TRBJ2-3; 8 bases agree with TRBD2. The ends lost 2 bases at V and 1 base at J; junction bases unmatched: 2. The CDR3 extends over 15 amino acids. In germline, CDR1 is SGHVS, CDR2 FQNEAQ. CDR3: CASSLRGGRTDTQYF. The DNA for the CDR3 is TGTGCCAGCAGCTTACGGGGGGGACGCACAGATACGCAGTATTTT.

This rearrangement joins TRBV5-1 to TRBJ2-5, with 8 bases lining up with TRBD2. With 0 bases clipped from V and 0 bases from J, the junction kept 4 bases outside the gene matches. This CDR3 contains 16 residues. Per the germline V gene, CDR1 is SGHRS and CDR2 is YFSETQ. CDR3 loop: CASSLASGGYQETQYF. The CDR3, as DNA: TGCGCCAGCAGCTTGGCGAGCGGGGGATACCAAGAGACCCAGTACTTC.

For the CDR3, the DNA is TGTGCCAGCAGCGTAATCAGGGGACCCTACAATGAGCAGTTCTTC. Protein product: CASSVIRGPYNEQFF. The chain links TRBV11-2 to TRBJ2-1; D perhaps matches TRBD1 (6 bases). The CDR3 covers 15 residues. V gave up 5 bases and J gave up 2 bases, with 13 bases separating them. Germline lookup yields CDR1 SGHAT and CDR2 FQNNGV.

As concerns this clonotype: A read error may produce the germline difference seen at one junction end. J is TRBJ2-7 and V is TRBV18, with 9 bases that match TRBD1. The germline CDR1 and CDR2 sequences are KGHSH and LQKENI. The CDR3 consists of 14 residues. CDR3 region: CASSPSGTGTKKDF. In DNA, the CDR3 is TGTGCCAGCTCACCGTCCGGGACAGGGACCAAAAAGGACTTC.

The chain employs TRBV7-3 and TRBJ2-2; 7 bases align to TRBD2. Germline CDR1 reads SGHTA; CDR2 reads FQGTGA. The CDR3 runs to 14 residues. With 5 bases clipped from V and 6 bases from J, the junction kept 6 bases outside the gene matches. For the CDR3, the DNA is TGTGCCAGCAGCCACGGACTAGTCTCCGGGGAGCTGTTTTTT. Amino acids: CASSHGLVSGELFF.

The chain joins TRBV4-3 to TRBJ2-1; the D gene is possibly TRBD1 (5 bases). Germline CDR1 LGHNA, CDR2 YSLEER. V shed 1 base and J shed 9 bases, with 16 bases lying between them. The CDR3 loop spans 15 amino acids. The CDR3 loop is CASSQAGFPISEQFF. The CDR3 nucleotides read TGCGCCAGCAGCCAAGCAGGGTTCCCGATTAGTGAGCAGTTCTTC.

The V and J genes are TRBV14 and TRBJ2-2; D remains unclear. This CDR3 is 15 amino acids long. Germline CDR1 is SGHDN and CDR2 is FVKESK. V lost 0 bases, J lost 1 base, and 6 bases lay in between. As DNA, the CDR3 is TGTGCCAGCAGCCAAGATCGGCGGAACACCGGGGAGCTGTTTTTT. Its translation: CASSQDRRNTGELFF.